This TCR beta chain appears in the sequencing data of a study of cytomegalovirus exposure and HLA in healthy donors. Study-wide context: There were 350 to 450 genotyped donors. Of these, roughly 86% fell in the genetic ancestry cluster associated with self-reported Caucasian donors.

Concerning this clone: Its antigen remains unidentified.

Overall study results and limits: The sole available immune exposure information was CMV serostatus. Researchers counted around 150 TCR beta chains as cytomegalovirus-associated.

The CDR3 has 17 amino acids. The V end was cut by 7 bases, the J end by 6 bases, with 25 bases between. Germline assignment: CDR1 LNHDA and CDR2 SQIVND (reference sequence). The study ran its PCR with 60 Vbeta and 13 Jbeta primers. Profiling relied on immunoSEQ multiplex PCR, and the TCRdb table lists in-frame clones only, not all of them. Here the sample spans roughly 190,000 clones, around 86% being singletons. The chain carries TRBV19 and TRBJ1-5, with D hard to call. The TCR comes from a young man in good health and CMV-seronegative. Sequenced: PBMCs. This CDR3 reads CASISFTAEERGQPQHF. The CDR3 DNA follows: TGTGCCAGTATCTCCTTCACGGCAGAAGAAAGAGGTCAGCCCCAGCATTTT.